Listed here are 6 T cell receptor beta chains from one sample, sequenced in a study of tissue T cells after allogeneic stem cell transplantation. Data came from immunoSEQ multiplex PCR; TCRdb stores just in-frame clones and leaves some out. This table has more than 40,000 clones, about three quarters appearing once. The sample taken for sequencing was sorted cells pooled from one or two spleens. The receptors originated from a pool of C57BL/6 mice in good health.

With regard to this clone: Germline and genes: mouse. Within the sample, other DNA sequences also encode this same CDR3. The CDR3 DNA, read in part, is TGTGCCAGCAGCCAAGACTGGGGCCAAGACACCCAGTAC. It translates to CASSQDWGQDTQY. In full, the CDR3 reads CASSQDWGQDTQYF. The chain combines TRBV5 with TRBJ2-5; D might be TRBD2 (6 bases). The read comes to an end 1 residue before the CDR3 does, leaving the germline J gene to fill in the end. V was cut by 0 bases and J by 2 bases, with 6 bases left in between. Germline V CDR1 and CDR2: LGHNA, YNLKQL (reference sequence). The CDR3 runs to 14 residues.

On this clone itself: The gene names here belong to mouse. The read comes to an end 1 residue before the CDR3 does, leaving the germline J gene to fill in the end. The chain joins TRBV13-2 to TRBJ2-4; no reliable D call. Germline CDR1 and CDR2: NNHNN and SYGAGS (reference sequence). CDR3 length equals 13 residues. V gave up 1 base and J gave up 3 bases, with 6 bases separating them. The CDR3 is CASGDQTQNTLYF. The sequenced part of the CDR3 DNA is TGTGCCAGCGGTGATCAGACACAAAACACCTTGTAC.

A word on this clone: The genes and germline here are from mouse. The CDR3 is cut off 1 residue early in the read; its end comes from the germline J gene. The same CDR3 can be traced to other DNA sequences in this sample. The chain is built from TRBV4 and TRBJ2-5; 8 nucleotides match TRBD2. Germline V lookup: CDR1 LGHDT, CDR2 YNNKQL (reference sequence). The CDR3 runs to 14 residues. Unmatched junction bases numbered 1, after V lost 4 bases and J lost 1 base. The CDR3: CASSLTGDQDTQYF. CDR3 bases read: TGTGCCAGCAGCTTGACTGGGGACCAAGACACCCAGTAC.

As regards this clone: Gene names denote mouse genes. With the read ending 1 residue before the CDR3 end, the germline J gene is used to fill in that end. V gene TRBV29 combines with J gene TRBJ1-4; 8 bases agree with TRBD1. Per germline, CDR1 MSHET and CDR2 SYDVDS. The CDR3 runs to 13 residues. Trimming took 1 base from V and 12 from J; bases not matched to a gene: 4. The sequenced CDR3 bases are TGTGCTAGCAGTTTATTAACAGGGGGAGGATTATTT. This encodes CASSLLTGGGLF. The full CDR3 sequence reads CASSLLTGGGLFF.

Comment on this clone: Gene and germline names: mouse. The CDR3 end is not reached by the read, which stops 1 residue before it; the germline J gene fills it in. This chain joins TRBV13-2 and TRBJ2-2, with D perhaps matching TRBD1 (5 bases). This CDR3 comprises 15 residues. Trimming cost V 0 bases and J 1 base, with 7 bases left between them. CDR1 is NNHNN and CDR2 is SYGAGS in the germline V gene (reference sequence). The sequenced part of the CDR3 DNA is TGTGCCAGCGGTGATGCGACAGAAAACACCGGGCAGCTCTAC. As protein: CASGDATENTGQLY. The entire CDR3 is CASGDATENTGQLYF.

This clone was picked up a small number of times. Gene and germline names: mouse. CDR3 sequence reads: CASSPGTPYEQYF. The CDR3 DNA, read in part, is TGTGCCAGCAGCCCCGGGACACCCTATGAACAGTAC. The V gene is TRBV14, the J gene TRBJ2-7; maybe TRBD1 (6 bases). Coverage ceases 1 residue before the CDR3 finishes, and the germline J gene fills in the end. Germline V gene lookup returns CDR1 SGHDT and CDR2 FRDEAV. V dropped 5 bases and J dropped 2 bases, with 11 bases sitting between them. This CDR3 region has 13 residues.